This T cell receptor (beta chain) was observed in a study of lymphopenia after photon versus proton radiotherapy. Germline-derived CDR1 and CDR2 are MNHNS and SASEGT. After removal of 2 bases from V and 7 bases from J, the junction contained 18 bases not matched to a gene. The CDR3 spans 18 residues. Study results and caveats: A bigger post-nadir fall in TCR diversity correlated inversely with survival time in deceased patients. Relative stability marked proton patients; photon patients lost diversity and naive cells. Post-nadir diversity loss with photons came from oligoclonal expansion, particularly CD8+ Temra cells.

TCRdb keeps only in-frame clones here, not all; method: immunoSEQ multiplex PCR. The table shows around 17,000 clones, with 84% occurring only once. A remark on this clone: What it binds is unknown.

The sequence came from a man aged 65-85 years with pancreatic cancer. Here the sequenced sample was peripheral blood, taken from a patient treated with proton-based radiotherapy. This chain links TRBV6-1 with TRBJ2-7; 9 bases are shared with TRBD1. DNA for the CDR3: TGTGCCAGCAGTGAATCCTTGAGTGGGACAGGGTTTCTAAGGGAGCAGTACTTC. It encodes CASSESLSGTGFLREQYF.